The next 3 T cell receptor beta chains were all read from a single sample in a study of shared clonotypes between healthy human individuals. Data came from immunoSEQ multiplex PCR; TCRdb stores just in-frame clones and leaves some out. The sample yields 2 million to 3 million clones, 80% to 95% seen once. Sequenced: naive CD4+ T cells from PBMCs. Noted subset: CD45RA+ positively selected. The receptors shown here come from a man aged 18 to 29 in good health. Some clones in this sample may be carry-over from other donors' samples.

About this clone itself: Other DNA sequences in the same sample also yield this CDR3. This chain uses TRBV18 with TRBJ2-5; D is tentatively TRBD1 or TRBD2 (5 bases each). The CDR3 is 13 amino acids. V lost 3 bases and J lost 3, with 8 bases in between. CDR1 and CDR2 (germline): KGHSH, LQKENI. The CDR3 DNA is TGTGCCAGCTCACCGGGGGTGAAAGAGACCCAGTACTTC. Protein product: CASSPGVKETQYF.

The chain carries TRBV5-1 and TRBJ2-1, with 7 bases aligning to TRBD2. The ends lost 5 bases at V and 5 bases at J; junction bases unmatched: 4. Germline-derived CDR1 and CDR2 are SGHRS and YFSETQ. The CDR3 has 13 amino acids. In DNA form, the CDR3 reads TGCGCCAGCAGAATCCTAGCGGACAATGAGCAGTTCTTC. Amino acids: CASRILADNEQFF.

The chain carries TRBV18 and TRBJ2-3, with 12 bases lining up with TRBD2. The trim removed 6 bases at V and 5 bases at J, leaving 6 bases unmatched. The CDR3 covers 15 residues. CDR1 is KGHSH and CDR2 is LQKENI in the germline V gene. CDR3 in amino acids: CASSSSGREEDTQYF. As DNA, the CDR3 is TGTGCCAGCTCTTCTAGCGGGAGGGAAGAAGATACGCAGTATTTT.